Listed below are T cell receptor beta chains from one sample, sequenced in a study of blood T cell repertoires in COVID-19. Libraries were prepared by immunoSEQ multiplex PCR; TCRdb keeps only in-frame clonotypes and omits some of them. The profile shows hundreds of thousands of clones, about 90% of them singletons. Sequencing was carried out using peripheral blood. These receptors were obtained from a woman in her 70s with COVID-19, enrolled during active disease. Both conserved end residues are part of each CDR3. D genes are given only for firm matches. Expanded clones are given a class, and other clones once, few, many or no size at all.

. | TRBJ1-5 | TRBV6-1 | . | TGTGCCAGCAGTGAAAGGAGTCAGCCCCAGCATTTT | CASSERSQPQHF
TRBD1 | TRBJ1-5 | TRBV5-1 | . | TGCGCCAGCAGCTTGGACGGGACAGGGCATCAGCCCCAGCATTTT | CASSLDGTGHQPQHF
. | TRBJ1-6 | TRBV6-2/TRBV6-3 | once | TGTGCCAGCAGCTCGGACAGATATAATTCACCCCTCCACTTT | CASSSDRYNSPLHF
TRBD1 | TRBJ1-1 | TRBV28 | . | TGTGCCAGCAGTAAGGACAGGGTCACTGAAGCTTTCTTT | CASSKDRVTEAFF
. | TRBJ1-5 | TRBV24-1 | . | TGTGCCACCAGTGTATCCAGGGAGGGTCAGCCCCAGCATTTT | CATSVSREGQPQHF
TRBD1 | TRBJ1-2 | TRBV24-1 | . | TGTGCCACCAGTGAAGGACAGGGACGCTATGGCTACACCTTC | CATSEGQGRYGYTF
TRBD1 | TRBJ1-4 | TRBV3-1/TRBV3-2 | once | TGTGCCAGCAGCTCGACAGGGGCCTGGGGTGAAAAACTGTTTTTT | CASSSTGAWGEKLFF
TRBD1 | TRBJ2-7 | TRBV6-5 | . | TGTGCCAGCAGTTACTCGAGGGCAGGGGGCTCCTACGAGCAGTACTTC | CASSYSRAGGSYEQYF
TRBD1 | TRBJ1-2 | TRBV28 | . | TGTGCCAGCAGTTCGCCCACAGGGGGCAGGGGCTACACCTTC | CASSSPTGGRGYTF
TRBD1 | TRBJ1-4 | TRBV7-2 | . | TGTGCCAGCAGCTGGGACAGGGTGGGTGAAAAACTGTTTTTT | CASSWDRVGEKLFF
TRBD1 | TRBJ1-1 | TRBV5-1 | once | TGCGCCAGCAGCATGACAGGGGGCGCGCTCGGCACTGAAGCTTTCTTT | CASSMTGGALGTEAFF
. | TRBJ1-6 | TRBV5-8 | . | TGTGCCAGCAGCCGCAGGGAACTTAGTGATTCACCCCTCCACTTT | CASSRRELSDSPLHF
. | TRBJ1-1 | TRBV7-2 | . | TGTGCCAGCTCCCCGGGGGGGTTGGGTGAAGCTTTCTTT | CASSPGGLGEAFF
. | TRBJ2-2 | TRBV4-1 | . | TGCGCCAGCAGCCAAGCCGTCTTCAACACCGGGGAGCTGTTTTTT | CASSQAVFNTGELFF
. | TRBJ1-2 | TRBV19 | . | TGTGCCAGTAGTACCTCGGGCAGGGAAGGTGGCTACACCTTC | CASSTSGREGGYTF
TRBD2 | TRBJ2-5 | TRBV2 | . | TGTGCCAGCAGTGGGCGGCTAGCGGGTGGGGAGACCCAGTACTTC | CASSGRLAGGETQYF
TRBD2 | TRBJ2-7 | TRBV28 | . | TGTGCCAGCAGCTCGGTCCGAGCGGGGGGGTATACCGACGAGCAGTACTTC | CASSSVRAGGYTDEQYF
. | TRBJ2-1 | TRBV7-3 | once | TGTGCCAGCAGCTTATTGGGGACTAATGAGCAGTTCTTC | CASSLLGTNEQFF
. | TRBJ1-1 | TRBV19 | . | TGTGCCAGTAGTATGAAGGGGTCCACTGAAGCTTTCTTT | CASSMKGSTEAFF
TRBD2 | TRBJ2-5 | TRBV7-2 | once | TGTGCCACCCAACGGGGGGGAGGCCAAGAGACCCAGTACTTC | CATQRGGGQETQYF
. | TRBJ2-3 | TRBV6-2/TRBV6-3 | . | TGTGCCAGCAGCTCCCGGGACTGGGGCTTGGGGGATACGCAGTATTTT | CASSSRDWGLGDTQYF
TRBD1 | TRBJ2-3 | TRBV7-9 | . | TGTGCCAGCAGCTTAACTACAGGGGGGTCGGGAGATACGCAGTATTTT | CASSLTTGGSGDTQYF
. | TRBJ2-7 | TRBV12-3/TRBV12-4 | . | TGTGCCAGCAGTTCTAGCTCCTACGAGCAGTACTTC | CASSSSSYEQYF
. | TRBJ2-1 | TRBV7-9 | . | TGTGCCAGCAGCCCATACAATGAGCAGTTCTTC | CASSPYNEQFF
TRBD1 | TRBJ1-2 | TRBV7-9 | . | TGTGCCAGCAGCCGATCCCAGGGGGACTATGGCTACACCTTC | CASSRSQGDYGYTF
. | TRBJ1-6 | TRBV4-1 | . | TGCGCCAGCAGCCCACAGGGAATTGGTTCACCCCTCCACTTT | CASSPQGIGSPLHF
TRBD2 | TRBJ2-7 | TRBV5-1 | . | TGCGCCAGCAGCTTGGATAGCGGGGGGGCCTACGAGCAGTACTTC | CASSLDSGGAYEQYF
. | TRBJ1-2 | TRBV27 | . | TGTGCCAGCAGTCGCACACGGGTGGACTATGGCTACACCTTC | CASSRTRVDYGYTF
TRBD1 | TRBJ1-4 | TRBV6-2/TRBV6-3 | . | TGTGCCAGCAGTCACGGACAGGGGGCGGCGGAAAAACTGTTTTTT | CASSHGQGAAEKLFF
. | TRBJ2-7 | TRBV6-5 | . | TGTGCCGTCAAGCTAGGGGGGGGCTACGAGCAGTACTTC | CAVKLGGGYEQYF
. | TRBJ1-5 | TRBV5-6 | many | TGTGCCAGCAGCTTGGCAAGGGGAAAAAATAGCAATCAGCCCCAGCATTTT | CASSLARGKNSNQPQHF
. | TRBJ1-2 | TRBV7-8 | . | TGTGCCAGCAGCTTGTTCGGGGGGCGTATGGATGGCTACACCTTC | CASSLFGGRMDGYTF
. | TRBJ1-5 | TRBV28 | . | TGTGCCAGCAGTTTTGCACGGTATAGCAATCAGCCCCAGCATTTT | CASSFARYSNQPQHF
. | TRBJ1-5 | TRBV5-6 | many | TGTGCCAGCAGCTTGGGGGTGGGGACAATAGTCCAGCCCCAGCATTTT | CASSLGVGTIVQPQHF
TRBD1 | TRBJ1-2 | TRBV28 | . | TGTGCCAGCAGTTTATTGGACAGGGGCTACACCTTC | CASSLLDRGYTF
TRBD1 | TRBJ2-4 | TRBV6-5 | . | TGTGCCAGCAGTTTGGGGACAGGAAACATTCAGTACTTC | CASSLGTGNIQYF
TRBD2 | TRBJ2-1 | TRBV15 | . | TGTGCCACCAGCAGAGATCGTGGACTAGCACATGCTGAGCAGTTCTTC | CATSRDRGLAHAEQFF
. | TRBJ2-3 | TRBV18 | . | TGTGCCAGCTCCCCGAGCCTCACAGATACGCAGTATTTT | CASSPSLTDTQYF
. | TRBJ2-7 | TRBV7-9 | . | TGTGCCAGCAGCTTAGTAAATAACAGGGACGGCGAGCAGTACTTC | CASSLVNNRDGEQYF
. | TRBJ1-5 | TRBV27 | . | TGTGCCAGCAGTTTTGACGGGGTGGGCAATCAGCCCCAGCATTTT | CASSFDGVGNQPQHF
. | TRBJ1-5 | TRBV4-3 | . | TGCGCCAGCAGCCAAGATGCAGGGTATCAGCCCCAGCATTTT | CASSQDAGYQPQHF
. | TRBJ1-2 | TRBV9 | . | TGTGCCAGCAGCTTAGAGGGGGTAGACTATGGCTACACCTTC | CASSLEGVDYGYTF
TRBD1 | TRBJ1-1 | TRBV6-5 | . | TGTGCCAGCATCGACAGGGGTGAAGCTTTCTTT | CASIDRGEAFF
. | TRBJ1-6 | TRBV13 | . | TGTGCCAGCAGCGCGGGTCGCGGGGAAAATTCACCCCTCCACTTT | CASSAGRGENSPLHF
TRBD1 | TRBJ2-7 | TRBV11-2 | . | TGTGCCAGCAGCCTGGGTGGTGACAGGGGTTACGAGCAGTACTTC | CASSLGGDRGYEQYF
TRBD1 | TRBJ1-1 | TRBV5-1 | . | TGCGCCAGCAGCTTCAGGACAGGGGGCGCAACTGAAGCTTTCTTT | CASSFRTGGATEAFF
TRBD1 | TRBJ1-6 | TRBV29-1 | . | TGCAGCCTAGACAGGGATAATTCACCCCTCCACTTT | CSLDRDNSPLHF
. | TRBJ2-2 | TRBV6-6 | . | TGTGCCAGCAGACAAGGACAGAACACCGGGGAGCTGTTTTTT | CASRQGQNTGELFF
TRBD1 | TRBJ1-2 | TRBV7-9 | few | TGTGCCAGCAGCTTAGGCGAGGGGGCCTATGGCTACACCTTC | CASSLGEGAYGYTF
. | TRBJ1-1 | TRBV4-2 | . | TGTGCCAGCAGCCAAGATCAGACCCCGGGACACCATGAAGCTTTCTTT | CASSQDQTPGHHEAFF
. | TRBJ1-5 | TRBV7-9 | . | TGTGCCAGCAGTACACTACTGTGGCAGTATAGCAATCAGCCCCAGCATTTT | CASSTLLWQYSNQPQHF
TRBD1 | TRBJ2-6 | TRBV5-1 | few | TGCGCCAGCAGCCACGGACAGGGGGCGGTAGGGGCCAACGTCCTGACTTTC | CASSHGQGAVGANVLTF
TRBD2 | TRBJ2-7 | TRBV27 | . | TGTGCCAGCAGTTCCCCGACTAGCGGGGGAACGTTTTACGAGCAGTACTTC | CASSSPTSGGTFYEQYF
TRBD1 | TRBJ1-2 | TRBV2 | . | TGTGCCAGCAGTGTTAGGGAAACCGGGACAGGGGGCGGCTACACCTTC | CASSVRETGTGGGYTF